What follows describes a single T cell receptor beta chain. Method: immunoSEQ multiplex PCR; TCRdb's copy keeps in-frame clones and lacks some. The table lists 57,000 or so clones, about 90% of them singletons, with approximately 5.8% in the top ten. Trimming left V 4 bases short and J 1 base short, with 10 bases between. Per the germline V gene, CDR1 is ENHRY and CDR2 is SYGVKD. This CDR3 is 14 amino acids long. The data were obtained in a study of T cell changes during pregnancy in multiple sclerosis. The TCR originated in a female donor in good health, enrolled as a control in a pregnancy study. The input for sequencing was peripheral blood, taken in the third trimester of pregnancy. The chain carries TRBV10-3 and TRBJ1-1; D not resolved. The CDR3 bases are TGTGCCATCAGTGGACGACTGAAGAACACTGAAGCTTTCTTT. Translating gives CAISGRLKNTEAFF.